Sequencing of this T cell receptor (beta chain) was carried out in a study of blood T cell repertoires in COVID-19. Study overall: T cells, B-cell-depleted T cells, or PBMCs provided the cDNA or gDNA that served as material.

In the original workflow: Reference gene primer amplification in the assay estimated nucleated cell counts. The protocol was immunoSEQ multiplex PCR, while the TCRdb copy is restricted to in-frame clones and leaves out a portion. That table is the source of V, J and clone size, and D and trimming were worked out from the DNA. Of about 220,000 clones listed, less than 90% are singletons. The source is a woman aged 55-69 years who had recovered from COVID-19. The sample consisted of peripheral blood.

The CDR3 DNA is TGTGCCAGCAGCTTAAGAGCTAGCCGTGGTTATAGCAATCAGCCCCAGCATTTT. Its protein is CASSLRASRGYSNQPQHF. The chain employs TRBV7-3 and TRBJ1-5, with D uncertain. V was trimmed by 1 base and J by 0 bases, leaving 16 bases between them. Germline assignment: CDR1 SGHTA and CDR2 FQGTGA. This CDR3 is built from 18 residues.